A selection of T cell receptor beta chains follows, all from one sample in a study of blood T cell repertoires in COVID-19. Sequencing was performed with immunoSEQ multiplex PCR; in TCRdb, only in-frame clones are kept and a portion is missing. The sample records approximately 500,000 clones, roughly nine tenths being singletons. Sequenced sample: peripheral blood. These receptors were obtained from a man aged 18-30 years with COVID-19, enrolled during active disease. The CDR3 runs from the conserved cysteine through the conserved F or W. The D gene is left open where the match is weak. Clone size is not always given. Where it is, it says once, few, many or a class for expanded clones.

v_call,clone_size,j_call,d_call,cdr3_nt,cdr3_aa
TRBV30,few,TRBJ1-5,NA,TGTGCCTGGAGCAGGGATTTCGGCAATCAGCCCCAGCATTTT,CAWSRDFGNQPQHF
TRBV19,once,TRBJ1-3,NA,TGTGCCAGTAGTTCCGAGTTCGGAAACACCATATATTTT,CASSSEFGNTIYF
TRBV11-2,NA,TRBJ2-7,NA,TGTGCCAGCAGCTTGCAGTCCTACGAGCAGTACTTC,CASSLQSYEQYF
TRBV5-1,few,TRBJ2-2,NA,TGCGCCAGCAGCTTGGATTCAGGGGCGAACACCGGGGAGCTGTTTTTT,CASSLDSGANTGELFF
TRBV29-1,NA,TRBJ1-1,TRBD1,TGCAGCGTTGAGACAGGGTGGACTGAAGCTTTCTTT,CSVETGWTEAFF
TRBV12-5,NA,TRBJ1-1,NA,TGTGCTAGTGGCCAGACCCTGACAGAGATGAACACTGAAGCTTTCTTT,CASGQTLTEMNTEAFF
TRBV3-1/TRBV3-2,once,TRBJ2-3,NA,TGTGCCAGCAAAATTGCGGGGAGGCTGGCAGATACGCAGTATTTT,CASKIAGRLADTQYF
TRBV4-1,NA,TRBJ2-7,NA,TGCGCCAGCAGCCAAGGACGGGGGATTCGCTACGAGCAGTACTTC,CASSQGRGIRYEQYF
TRBV3-1/TRBV3-2,NA,TRBJ2-2,NA,TGTGCCAGCAGCCACGCGGCGGGGATGACCGGGGAGCTGTTTTTT,CASSHAAGMTGELFF
TRBV7-8,NA,TRBJ2-7,TRBD1,TGTGCCAGCAGCTCCCCGGACAGGGGCTACGAGCAGTACTTC,CASSSPDRGYEQYF
TRBV5-4,NA,TRBJ2-3,TRBD1,TGTGCCAGCAGCTTGGCCCGCGGACAGGAGACTGTGGATACGCAGTATTTT,CASSLARGQETVDTQYF
TRBV6-1,NA,TRBJ2-2,NA,TGTGCCAGCAGTGAAGGCGGAGGCGGGGAGCTGTTTTTT,CASSEGGGGELFF
TRBV13,NA,TRBJ2-7,TRBD1,TGTGCCAGCAGCTTGGGACAGGGCTACGAGCAGTACTTC,CASSLGQGYEQYF
TRBV7-6,NA,TRBJ2-5,TRBD2,TGTGCCAGCAGCCCGGGACTAGCGGGACGAGGAGAGAGGACCCAGTACTTC,CASSPGLAGRGERTQYF
TRBV21-1,NA,TRBJ2-3,NA,TGTGCCAGCAGCAAAGCCTGCCTAGGACTAGCGGGAGTATGTAGGTATTTT,CASSKACLGLAGVCRYF
TRBV3-1/TRBV3-2,NA,TRBJ2-2,TRBD1,TGTGCCAGCAGATTACAGGGGCCTGCGAACACCGGGGAGCTGTTTTTT,CASRLQGPANTGELFF
TRBV12-5,NA,TRBJ2-7,TRBD2,TGTGCTAGTGGTTTGGTACCACGACTAGCGGGAGCGGCGCAGTACTTC,CASGLVPRLAGAAQYF
TRBV3-1/TRBV3-2,few,TRBJ1-3,TRBD1,TGTGCCAGCCAGGGGGCTGGAAACACCATATATTTT,CASQGAGNTIYF
TRBV19,NA,TRBJ2-1,NA,TGTGCCAGTAGCTGGAGGTATACAACCTACAATGAGCAGTTCTTC,CASSWRYTTYNEQFF
TRBV30,NA,TRBJ1-2,NA,TGTGCCTGGCAGGGCGCTAACTATGGCTACACCTTC,CAWQGANYGYTF
TRBV3-1/TRBV3-2,NA,TRBJ1-5,TRBD1,TGTGCCAGCAGCCAGGGACAGGGGGCACGTCAGCCCCAGCATTTT,CASSQGQGARQPQHF
TRBV5-1,NA,TRBJ2-3,NA,TGCGCCAGCAGCGCGTCTAGCACAGATACGCAGTATTTT,CASSASSTDTQYF
TRBV5-4,NA,TRBJ2-3,NA,TGTGCCAGCAGCATACAGGGCCCAAGCACAGATACGCAGTATTTT,CASSIQGPSTDTQYF
TRBV18,once,TRBJ2-4,NA,TGTGCCAGCTCACCACCGTCGGAAAACATTCAGTACTTC,CASSPPSENIQYF
TRBV2,NA,TRBJ1-3,NA,TGTGCCAGCAGCACGAACAGGGGAAACACCATATATTTT,CASSTNRGNTIYF
TRBV6-5,NA,TRBJ2-6,NA,TGTGCCAGCAGTTACGAGAGTTCCTCTGGGGCCAACGTCCTGACTTTC,CASSYESSSGANVLTF
TRBV20-1,NA,TRBJ2-7,NA,TGCAGTGCTAGAGAACTGCTCGAGCAGTACTTC,CSARELLEQYF
TRBV6-6,NA,TRBJ2-5,TRBD2,TGTGCCAGCGCGGTTAGCGGGGGGAACCAAGAGACCCAGTACTTC,CASAVSGGNQETQYF
TRBV7-8,NA,TRBJ2-3,TRBD2,TGTGCCAGCAGCTCCGTTCTAGCGGGGGGAGCGGATACGCAGTATTTT,CASSSVLAGGADTQYF
TRBV3-1/TRBV3-2,NA,TRBJ2-1,NA,TGTGCCAGCAGCCAAGGGGGGGCGGGAGACTACATTAGTGAGCAGTTCTTC,CASSQGGAGDYISEQFF
TRBV4-1,NA,TRBJ2-7,NA,TGCGCCAGCAGTCATGAGGAGGGGGGGCCCTACGAGCAGTACTTC,CASSHEEGGPYEQYF
TRBV24-1,NA,TRBJ2-5,TRBD2,TGTGCCACCAGTGGGACTAGCGGGCCTCAAGAGACCCAGTACTTC,CATSGTSGPQETQYF
TRBV11-2,NA,TRBJ1-6,NA,TGTGCCAGCAGCTATGCAGGGCAGAATAATTCACCCCTCCACTTT,CASSYAGQNNSPLHF
TRBV19,NA,TRBJ2-3,NA,TGTGCCAGTAGTATAGAGCCAGGGCTCAGCACAGATACGCAGTATTTT,CASSIEPGLSTDTQYF
TRBV24-1,NA,TRBJ2-3,TRBD1,TGTGCCACCAGTGAGCCAGGACAGGCAAAAACGCACACAGATACGCAGTATTTT,CATSEPGQAKTHTDTQYF
TRBV19,NA,TRBJ2-7,NA,TGTGCCAGTAGTATGAATGGCGGGAACTACGAGCAGTACTTC,CASSMNGGNYEQYF
TRBV5-4,many,TRBJ1-2,NA,TGTGCCAGCAGCTTGGGGCTGAAAAACTATGGCTACACCTTC,CASSLGLKNYGYTF
TRBV7-9,NA,TRBJ2-3,NA,TGTGCCAGCAGCTTCCCACCGGGACTCCCCACAGATACGCAGTATTTT,CASSFPPGLPTDTQYF
TRBV5-8,NA,TRBJ1-5,TRBD1,TGTGCCAGCAGCACAAGACAGGGGCATCAGCCCCAGCATTTT,CASSTRQGHQPQHF
TRBV2,NA,TRBJ2-7,TRBD1,TGTGCCAGCAGTGAAGACAGGGGGCTTGGCTACGAGCAGTACTTC,CASSEDRGLGYEQYF
TRBV4-1,NA,TRBJ2-2,TRBD2,TGCGCCAGCAGCCAACCCACTAGCGGAACCGGGGAGCTGTTTTTT,CASSQPTSGTGELFF
TRBV10-3,NA,TRBJ2-7,TRBD1,TGTGCCATCAGTGAGTCCGGGACAGTCGTCCACGAGCAGTACTTC,CAISESGTVVHEQYF
TRBV30,NA,TRBJ1-2,TRBD1,TGTGCCTGGAGTGTAGACAGGGCGAGGCGTGGCTACACCTTC,CAWSVDRARRGYTF
TRBV7-9,NA,TRBJ1-1,NA,TGTGCCAGCATTTCGCTAGCGGGGAACACTGAAGCTTTCTTT,CASISLAGNTEAFF
TRBV19,NA,TRBJ2-6,NA,TGTGCCAGTAGACCGGGGAGCTCTGGGGCCAACGTCCTGACTTTC,CASRPGSSGANVLTF
TRBV20-1,NA,TRBJ1-1,NA,TGCAGTGCACAACGGAACACTGAAGCTTTCTTT,CSAQRNTEAFF
TRBV5-1,NA,TRBJ1-5,NA,TGCGCCAGCAGCCGGTCGGGGGATAGCAATCAGCCCCAGCATTTT,CASSRSGDSNQPQHF
TRBV19,NA,TRBJ1-2,TRBD1,TGTGCCACTGCTACCGGGACAGGCGAAAACTATGGCTACACCTTC,CATATGTGENYGYTF
TRBV7-7,NA,TRBJ2-7,NA,TGTGCCAGCAGCAAACAAGGGAGTAAAAATTACGAGCAGTACTTC,CASSKQGSKNYEQYF
TRBV29-1,NA,TRBJ2-1,TRBD2,TGCAGCGCCGGGACTAGCGGGAGGGCCGGGTACAATGAGCAGTTCTTC,CSAGTSGRAGYNEQFF
TRBV18,few,TRBJ2-7,NA,TGTGCCAGCTCACCAGGACAGAAAGGCTACGAGCAGTACTTC,CASSPGQKGYEQYF